This T cell receptor (beta chain) emerged from a study of blood T cell repertoires in COVID-19. The overall study: Acute and convalescent COVID-19 specimens originated in the United States, Italy and Spain.

This clone appeared once. Repertoires were generated with immunoSEQ multiplex PCR, while TCRdb's copy carries only in-frame clones and drops some. The sample lists 95,000 to 150,000 clones; over 75% were seen once. The sample comprised peripheral blood. The TCR was taken from a woman aged 70-85 years with acute or convalescent COVID-19.

Written as DNA, the CDR3 is TGTGCCAGTAGTATAGGGGCAGGGGGCAAGAATGAGCAGTTCTTC. The encoded protein is CASSIGAGGKNEQFF. The chain joins TRBV19 to TRBJ2-1; 8 nucleotides line up with TRBD1. V lost 1 base and J lost 7; bases outside the gene matches: 6. The CDR3 is 15 residues long. The germline V gene has CDR1 LNHDA and CDR2 SQIVND (reference sequence).